The present T cell receptor (beta chain) was sequenced within a study of blood T cell repertoires in COVID-19. V was pared by 5 bases and J by 0 bases, with 7 bases between. Per the germline V gene, CDR1 is MDHEN and CDR2 is SYDVKM. The CDR3 loop spans 14 amino acids. In the authors' methods: Reference gene primer amplification yielded estimated nucleated cell counts. The method was immunoSEQ multiplex PCR; TCRdb's version includes in-frame clones alone and lacks a portion of them. Clone size and the V and J calls come from that table; the DNA yielded D and trimming. The repertoire includes about 110,000 clones, 80% to 90% of them detected once, and approximately 30% sits in the top ten.

The sequencing input was peripheral blood. This sequence joins TRBV28 and TRBJ2-2; no clear D gene. The receptor's source is a woman over 75 with acute or convalescent COVID-19. The CDR3 spells CASSPFANTGELFF. The CDR3 DNA reads TGTGCCAGCAGTCCCTTCGCGAACACCGGGGAGCTGTTTTTT.